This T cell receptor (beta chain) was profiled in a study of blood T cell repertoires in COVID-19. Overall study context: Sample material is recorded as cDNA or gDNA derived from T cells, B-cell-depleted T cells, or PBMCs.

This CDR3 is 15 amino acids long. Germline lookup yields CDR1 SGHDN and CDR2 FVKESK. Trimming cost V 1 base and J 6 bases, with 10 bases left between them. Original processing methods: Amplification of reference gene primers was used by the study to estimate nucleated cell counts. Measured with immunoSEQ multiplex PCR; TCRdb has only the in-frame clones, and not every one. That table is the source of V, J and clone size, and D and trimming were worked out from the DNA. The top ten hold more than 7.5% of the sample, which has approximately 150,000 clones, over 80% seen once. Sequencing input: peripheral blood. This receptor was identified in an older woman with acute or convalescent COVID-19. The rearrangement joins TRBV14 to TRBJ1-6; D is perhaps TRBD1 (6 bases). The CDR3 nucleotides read TGTGCCAGCAGCCAAGGTCAGGGGCTTAATTCACCCCTCCACTTT. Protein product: CASSQGQGLNSPLHF.